This TCR beta chain was observed in a study of cytomegalovirus exposure and HLA in healthy donors. Study at large: A previous analysis identified around 120 million unique TCR beta sequences derived from 180 million or so T cells. Membership in the Caucasian-associated ancestry cluster was found for about four fifths of around 380 genotyped donors.

Notes on this clone: Antigen specificity is unknown. Compared with germline, one end of the junction differs, possibly owing to a read error.

General study findings and limits: As a later analysis showed, several of the most significant clusters appeared to be linked to common viral pathogens.

This PCR relied on a set of 60 Vbeta primers and 13 Jbeta primers. Sequenced by immunoSEQ multiplex PCR; TCRdb stores in-frame clones only, minus some. The sample shows approximately 54,000 clones, 82% of them seen only once. Germline V gene lookup returns CDR1 LNHDA and CDR2 SQIVND (reference sequence). The CDR3 covers 15 residues. The receptor's source is a woman between 18 and 29 years old in good health and CMV-seronegative. The gene calls are TRBV19 and TRBJ2-5; D may be TRBD2 (6 bases). The sequenced material came from PBMCs. CDR3 coding DNA: TGTGCCAGTAGTTTTCTGGGGACTGGAAGAGAGGCCCAGTACTTC. Residues: CASSFLGTGREAQYF.